This T cell receptor (beta chain) was sequenced in a study of STAT3 mutations in large granular lymphocyte leukemia. For the study at large: Roughly half the longitudinally sequenced T-LGLL patients had canonical STAT3 mutations. 40% of treated T-LGLL patients showed hematologic response to immunosuppression. General study points: Clonal expansion was inferred from other time points because no sample existed at each clone's first appearance. Variable sampling intervals and differing treatment regimens complicated linking therapy response to TCR clonal burden changes. At least one immunodominant TCR beta clonotype appeared in every T-cell large granular lymphocyte leukemia patient.

Only in-frame clones appear in the TCRdb table, and some are missing; sequencing was by immunoSEQ multiplex PCR. The data show several thousand clones, less than 90% seen once. Note on this clone: Its antigen remains unknown.

The germline V and J ends were trimmed by 4 bases and 1 base, with 13 bases remaining between them. From germline, CDR1 is SGHRS and CDR2 YFSETQ. There are 15 residues in the CDR3. This receptor was obtained from a man older than 75 with T-cell large granular lymphocyte leukemia. Some clones in this sample may be carry-over from other donors' samples. Sample: peripheral blood mononuclear cells. The V gene is TRBV5-1, the J gene TRBJ2-3; D may be TRBD2 (7 bases). The CDR3 is CASSPGGRGTDTQYF. Written as DNA, the CDR3 is TGCGCCAGCAGCCCCGGGGGGCGGGGCACAGATACGCAGTATTTT.